The 25 T cell receptor beta chains reported below all come from one sample, sequenced in a study of CD4+ T cells in melanoma. Libraries were prepared by immunoSEQ multiplex PCR; TCRdb keeps only in-frame clonotypes and omits some of them. The data show about 54,000 clones, roughly two thirds seen once. The source material was tumor tissue. Source of these receptors: a human donor with melanoma.

This clone was recorded only once. The rearrangement links TRBV6-1 to TRBJ2-7; no firm D call. Germline V lookup: CDR1 MNHNS, CDR2 SASEGT. With 3 bases removed from V and 0 bases from J, the gap between germline ends came to 12 bases. This CDR3 has 15 amino acids. As DNA, the CDR3 is TGTGCCAGCAGTGATATATTGCATTCCTCCTACGAGCAGTACTTC. This codes for CASSDILHSSYEQYF.

This clone appeared a single time. The V call is TRBV4-1, the J call TRBJ1-1; D is unresolved. The CDR3 spans 15 residues. Germline V gene data show CDR1 as MGHRA and CDR2 as YSYEKL. Trimming left V 1 base short and J 1 base short, with 10 bases between. The CDR3 DNA reads as TGCGCCAGCAGCCAAGCTCTCCACGGGAACACTGAAGCTTTCTTT. Residues: CASSQALHGNTEAFF.

The chain couples TRBV7-2 to TRBJ2-5, with 9 bases identical to TRBD2. The V segment lost 1 base and the J segment 2 bases; nucleotides outside the gene matches: 2. CDR3 length: 15 amino acids. The germline V gene has CDR1 SGHTA and CDR2 FQGNSA. Written as DNA, the CDR3 is TGTGCCAGCAGCTTAGGCCTAGCGGGGCAAGAGACCCAGTACTTC. It encodes CASSLGLAGQETQYF.

In the case of this clone: An end of the junction differs from the germline gene, which may be a read error. CDR3 nucleotides: TGTGCCACCAGAAGAGTCCCGGGACAGTTACCCTCTGGAAACACCATATATTTT. Translating it yields CATRRVPGQLPSGNTIYF. The V gene is TRBV15, the J gene TRBJ1-3; 7 nucleotides agree with TRBD1. This CDR3 has 18 amino acids. Germline V CDR1 and CDR2: LNHNV, YYDKDF (reference sequence).

The V call is TRBV27, the J call TRBJ1-5; D is unclear. The CDR3 loop spans 13 amino acids. Looked up from germline, CDR1 is MNHEY and CDR2 is SMNVEV (reference sequence). Trimming pared 5 bases from V and 5 bases from J, leaving 10 bases between. DNA of the CDR3: TGTGCCAGCAGTATCTTTGGAGATCAGCCCCAGCATTTT. Its translation is CASSIFGDQPQHF.

The chain recombines TRBV19 with TRBJ1-2; D gene ambiguous. In germline, CDR1 is LNHDA, CDR2 SQIVND (reference sequence). The ends were cut back, 0 bases at V and 3 bases at J, with 8 bases in the middle. The CDR3 length is 14 residues. The CDR3 here is CASSIDKPDYGYTF. DNA of the CDR3: TGTGCCAGTAGTATAGACAAGCCTGACTATGGCTACACCTTC.

As DNA, the CDR3 is TGTGCCAGCAGCTTGGCATGGGCGGGGGCGTCCTACGAGCAGTACTTC. Translation gives CASSLAWAGASYEQYF. This chain connects TRBV5-8 to TRBJ2-7; D is possibly TRBD2 (7 bases). CDR3 length: 16 residues. With 0 bases removed from V and 1 base from J, the gap between germline ends came to 14 bases. Germline V lookup: CDR1 SGHTS, CDR2 YDEGEE.

Comment on this clone: A much larger clone is a single base away; this may be a read error. Other DNA sequences of this sample code for an identical CDR3. The V and J genes are TRBV5-6 and TRBJ2-1, with 9 bases fitting TRBD1. There are 15 residues in the CDR3. Germline V gene sequence: CDR1 SGHDT, CDR2 YYEEEE. The trim removed 0 bases at V and 2 bases at J, leaving 0 bases unmatched. CDR3 in amino acids: CASSLGDRAYNEQFF. CDR3 DNA sequence: TGTGCCAGCAGCTTGGGGGACAGGGCCTACAATGAGCAGTTCTTC.

The table lists this clone with many counts. CDR3 bases: TGCGCCAGCAGCTTGGACAGGCGGTCACCCCTCCACTTT. This gives the protein CASSLDRRSPLHF. The gene calls are TRBV5-1 and TRBJ1-6, with D perhaps TRBD1 (5 bases). CDR1 is SGHRS, CDR2 YFSETQ, per germline. V dropped 0 bases and J dropped 10 bases, with 8 bases sitting between them. The length of the CDR3 is 13 residues.

The V call is TRBV19, the J call TRBJ2-7; D unclear. This CDR3 region has 14 residues. CDR1 and CDR2 (germline): LNHDA, SQIVND (reference sequence). Trimming pared 5 bases from V and 2 bases from J, leaving 13 bases between. CDR3 sequence (DNA): TGTGCCAGTAGTGTAAATTATCCCACCTACGAGCAGTACTTC. Its protein product is CASSVNYPTYEQYF.

The V and J genes are TRBV29-1 and TRBJ2-1; tentative D call: TRBD2 (5 bases). Trimming removed 3 bases at V and 9 bases at J, with 21 bases between. Looked up from germline, CDR1 is SQVTM and CDR2 is ANQGSEA. The length of the CDR3 is 15 residues. The CDR3 DNA follows: TGCAGCGTTGACGATAGGTCAGGAGGTATAGGTGAGCAGTTCTTC. It specifies CSVDDRSGGIGEQFF.

In its sample, this clone was seen a few times. This CDR3 reads CASSFPGANQPQHF. CDR3 bases: TGTGCCAGCAGCTTCCCCGGGGCTAATCAGCCCCAGCATTTT. The J gene is TRBJ1-5, the V gene TRBV9, with a weak D call TRBD1 (5 bases). The germline V gene encodes CDR1 SGDLS and CDR2 YYNGEE. This CDR3 region has 14 residues. V lost 4 bases and J lost 4, with 12 bases in between.

V gene TRBV5-6 combines with J gene TRBJ2-7; tentatively, D is TRBD2 (5 bases). CDR1 SGHDT and CDR2 YYEEEE come from the germline V gene. CDR3 length: 13 residues. V was clipped by 1 base and J by 3 bases, with 8 bases between them. The CDR3 region has the DNA TGTGCCAGCAGCTTGTCCGGGGTCTACGAGCAGTACTTC. Translated, it gives CASSLSGVYEQYF.

The sample holds a few counts of this clone. This chain connects TRBV7-8 to TRBJ1-6; D not certain. Germline CDR1 SGHVS, CDR2 FQNEAQ. Trimming cost V 1 base and J 9 bases, with 16 bases left between them. The CDR3 extends over 16 amino acids. This chain's CDR3 is CASSLGSGFVGSPLHF. CDR3 DNA sequence: TGTGCCAGCAGCTTAGGAAGTGGGTTCGTAGGTTCACCCCTCCACTTT.

The chain joins TRBV5-1 to TRBJ2-7; the D gene is possibly TRBD2 (6 bases). The V gene's germline CDR1 is SGHRS and CDR2 YFSETQ. The V end lost 4 bases, the J end lost 0 bases, and 11 bases lay between the germline ends. The CDR3 totals 14 residues. The CDR3 nucleotides read TGCGCCAGCAGCCTCGGGACTGACTCCTACGAGCAGTACTTC. Translated, it gives CASSLGTDSYEQYF. Looking up the rest from reference TRBV5-1 and TRBJ2-7 gives the full variable domain: KAGVTQTPRYLIKTRGQQVTLSCSPISGHRSVSWYQQTPGQGLQFLFEYFSETQRNKGNFPGRFSGRQFSNSRSEMNVSTLELGDSALYLCASSLGTDSYEQYFGPGTRLTVT.

The chain joins TRBV5-6 to TRBJ1-5, with 9 bases identical to TRBD1. The CDR3 extends over 19 amino acids. The germline gives CDR1 SGHDT, CDR2 YYEEEE. V gave up 2 bases and J gave up 4 bases; unmatched junction bases: 16. CDR3 DNA: TGTGCCAGCAGCTTCTGGTCTGGGACAGGGAAAACCTCAAATCAGCCCCAGCATTTT. This translates into CASSFWSGTGKTSNQPQHF.

The J gene is TRBJ1-1, the V gene TRBV7-9; 7 bases are shared with TRBD1. Germline V lookup: CDR1 SEHNR, CDR2 FQNEAQ (reference sequence). The CDR3 length is 11 residues. J lost 11 bases, V lost 4 bases, and 4 bases had no gene match. The CDR3, as DNA: TGTGCCAGCAGCTCCTCAGGGGGGGCTTTCTTT. It yields the protein CASSSSGGAFF.

The chain joins TRBV6-1 to TRBJ1-1, with TRBD1 matching over 7 bases. This CDR3 spans 14 amino acids. CDR1 is MNHNS, CDR2 SASEGT, per germline. V gave up 6 bases and J gave up 1 base; unmatched junction bases: 5. The CDR3, as DNA: TGTGCCAGCAGGACAGGGTTTGAGAACACTGAAGCTTTCTTT. It specifies CASRTGFENTEAFF.

This clone was observed many times. V and J are TRBV6-1 and TRBJ2-7, with TRBD1 identical over 9 bases. The CDR3 is 15 residues long. Germline V gene data show CDR1 as MNHNS and CDR2 as SASEGT. The V and J ends lost 3 bases and 4 bases, in that order; junction bases with no gene match: 7. This chain's CDR3 is CASSDPRDRAYEQYF. In nucleotides, the CDR3 is TGTGCCAGCAGTGACCCCCGGGACAGGGCTTACGAGCAGTACTTC.

This chain joins TRBV5-3 and TRBJ2-7, with no clear D. Being an ORF, TRBV5-3 has a function that is uncertain. V was cut by 3 bases and J by 2 bases, with 18 bases left in between. The length of the CDR3 is 16 residues. The CDR3 loop reads CARSSYFLLLAYEQYF. The CDR3 DNA sequence: TGTGCCAGAAGCTCATACTTCCTCTTACTCGCCTACGAGCAGTACTTC.

This clone was seen a single time. V and J are TRBV28 and TRBJ2-3, with D uncertain. Looked up from germline, CDR1 is MDHEN and CDR2 is SYDVKM. The CDR3 covers 11 residues. V lost 5 bases to trimming and J lost 6 bases, with 6 bases between them. CDR3: CASSPQDTQYF. CDR3 nucleotides: TGTGCCAGCAGTCCCCAGGATACGCAGTATTTT.

The J gene is TRBJ2-5, the V gene TRBV7-3, with TRBD2 as a possible D gene (5 bases). V was trimmed by 5 bases and J by 4 bases, leaving 17 bases between them. The CDR3 spans 15 residues. In germline, CDR1 is SGHTA, CDR2 FQGTGA. CDR3 amino acids: CASSQRPDFTETQYF. The CDR3 DNA follows: TGTGCCAGCAGCCAGCGTCCGGACTTCACAGAGACCCAGTACTTC.

The rearrangement joins TRBV28 to TRBJ2-5, with 7 bases aligning to TRBD1. The CDR3 runs 15 residues. Germline CDR1 and CDR2: MDHEN and SYDVKM. The V segment lost 3 bases and the J segment 5 bases; nucleotides outside the gene matches: 9. The CDR3 DNA is TGTGCCAGCAGTTTCCCCCCAGGGGGTGAGGAGACCCAGTACTTC. This codes for CASSFPPGGEETQYF.

For this clone: At one boundary the junction diverges from the germline segment, which might be a read error. The chain employs TRBV7-8 and TRBJ2-1; D is possibly TRBD2 (6 bases). The CDR3 has 18 amino acids. The germline CDR1 and CDR2 sequences are SGHVS and FQNEAQ. The CDR3 region is CASSLAGGAGYVSNEQFF. The CDR3 bases are TGTGCCAGCAGCCTAGCCGGCGGGGCGGGATACGTTAGCAATGAGCAGTTCTTC.

The V call is TRBV29-1, the J call TRBJ1-2; D call uncertain. There are 14 residues in the CDR3. V was trimmed by 0 bases and J by 2 bases, leaving 10 bases between them. Germline V gene sequence: CDR1 SQVTM, CDR2 ANQGSEA. The chain's CDR3 is CSVEDEPQNYGYTF. CDR3 DNA: TGCAGCGTTGAAGACGAGCCCCAGAACTATGGCTACACCTTC.